The entry that follows covers one T cell receptor beta chain sequence. The antigen is unknown. This specimen belongs to a study of post-analysis software for immune sequencing data. Findings and limits, study-wide: Samples prepared in the same batch strongly co-clustered by F measure. Multiple sclerosis patients had significantly lower normalized Chao1 diversity than controls.

TCR beta libraries were prepared from cDNA with unique molecular identifiers. TCRdb itself ran the PCR reads through MiXCR, one entry per CDR3 protein. The repertoire holds approximately 250,000 distinct CDR3 sequences, with 36% as singletons. The sequence derives from a girl between 10 and 17 years old with multiple sclerosis. The sample consisted of blood.

CDR3 DNA: TGTGCCAGCAGTGGGGGACAGGGGAGTCAGCCCCAGCATTTT. Amino acid sequence: CASSGGQGSQPQHF. The chain recombines TRBV6-1 with TRBJ1-5; 10 bases are a match to TRBD1. The CDR3 has 14 amino acids. Trimming removed 4 bases from V and 6 bases from J; junction bases left unmatched: 3. The V gene's germline CDR1 is MNHNS and CDR2 SASEGT.